This T cell receptor (beta chain) was observed in a study of blood T cell repertoires in COVID-19. Study in general: PBMCs, B-cell-depleted T cells, or T cells were the source of the cDNA or gDNA that made up the material.

In the authors' workflow: The assay estimated nucleated cells by amplifying reference gene primers. Using immunoSEQ multiplex PCR, the repertoire was profiled, and TCRdb retains in-frame clones only, with some absent. The V and J calls and clone size are taken from that table; D and trimming were inferred from the DNA. Among some 250,000 clones listed, approximately 86% were seen once. Per the germline V gene, CDR1 is SGHTA and CDR2 is FQGNSA. The CDR3 runs to 16 residues. The V and J ends lost 4 bases and 5 bases respectively, with 18 bases between them. This TCR derives from a woman between 18 and 29 years old with acute or convalescent COVID-19. The rearrangement links TRBV7-2 to TRBJ1-5, with a possible D match to TRBD1 (5 bases). What was sequenced was peripheral blood. The chain's CDR3 is CASSSPQGYGDQPQHF. The DNA for the CDR3 is TGTGCCAGCAGCTCCCCGCAGGGATATGGGGATCAGCCCCAGCATTTT.